These 5 T cell receptor beta chains were sequenced from one sample in a study of shared T cell receptors in the human thymus. TCRdb keeps only in-frame clones here, not all; method: immunoSEQ multiplex PCR. The table shows 640,000 or so clones, with around 87% occurring only once. These data were likewise used in another study, on human thymus T cells.

Sequenced sample: thymocytes. Receptors originate from a boy younger than two with a congenital heart defect.

The genes are TRBV11-2 and TRBJ2-3; 7 nucleotides match TRBD1. The V and J ends lost 3 bases and 0 bases, in that order; junction bases with no gene match: 6. This CDR3 contains 16 residues. The germline CDR1 and CDR2 sequences are SGHAT and FQNNGV. In DNA, the CDR3 is TGTGCCAGCAGCTTCGACAGGGTTGGGAGCACAGATACGCAGTATTTT. Translating it yields CASSFDRVGSTDTQYF.

The chain employs TRBV9 and TRBJ2-4, with 8 bases matching TRBD2. Germline CDR1 and CDR2: SGDLS and YYNGEE. This CDR3 contains 15 residues. V shed 4 bases and J 4 bases; nucleotides not matched to a gene: 7. The CDR3 loop is CASSPGGAGKNIQYF. The DNA of the CDR3 is TGTGCCAGCAGCCCGGGGGGGGCGGGAAAAAACATTCAGTACTTC.

The chain links TRBV2 to TRBJ1-2; D is undetermined. The V and J ends lost 2 bases and 0 bases respectively, with 19 bases between them. CDR1 is SNHLY and CDR2 is FYNNEI in the germline V gene. The CDR3 has 18 amino acids. CDR3 DNA: TGTGCCAGCAGTGAATCTGAGGGAGGGTTGGGAGCTAACTATGGCTACACCTTC. This encodes CASSESEGGLGANYGYTF.

The genes are TRBV7-6 and TRBJ2-3, with 9 bases that match TRBD2. CDR3 length: 17 residues. J gave up 7 bases and V 2 bases, and 13 bases lay outside the gene matches. CDR1 is SGHVS, CDR2 FNYEAQ, per germline. The CDR3 spells CASSLSGGGVPRHTQYF. The CDR3 coding sequence is TGTGCCAGCAGCTTATCGGGCGGGGGGGTCCCCAGACATACGCAGTATTTT. Full variable domain (outside the CDR3, taken from reference TRBV7-6 and TRBJ2-3): GAGVSQSPRYKVTKRGQDVALRCDPISGHVSLYWYRQALGQGPEFLTYFNYEAQQDKSGLPNDRFSAERPEGSISTLTIQRTEQRDSAMYRCASSLSGGGVPRHTQYFGPGTRLTVL.

The chain has TRBV19 and TRBJ1-2; TRBD1 matches 7 bases. Losses at the gene ends were 0 bases for V and 1 base for J; bases not matched to a gene: 5. This CDR3 has 16 amino acids. Germline CDR1 reads LNHDA; CDR2 reads SQIVND (reference sequence). The CDR3 protein is CASSIEQGKSNYGYTF. The CDR3 nucleotides read TGTGCCAGTAGTATAGAACAGGGGAAGAGTAACTATGGCTACACCTTC. The full variable domain, its missing parts supplied by reference TRBV19 and TRBJ1-2, is DGGITQSPKYLFRKEGQNVTLSCEQNLNHDAMYWYRQDPGQGLRLIYYSQIVNDFQKGDIAEGYSVSREKKESFPLTVTSAQKNPTAFYLCASSIEQGKSNYGYTFGSGTRLTVV.